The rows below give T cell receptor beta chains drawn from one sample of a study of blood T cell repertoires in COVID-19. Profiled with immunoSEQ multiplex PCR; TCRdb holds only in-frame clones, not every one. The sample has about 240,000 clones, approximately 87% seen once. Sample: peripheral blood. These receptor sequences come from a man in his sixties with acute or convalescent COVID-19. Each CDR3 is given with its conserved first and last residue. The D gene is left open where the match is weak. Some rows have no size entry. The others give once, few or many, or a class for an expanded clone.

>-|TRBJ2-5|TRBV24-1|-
TGTGCCACCAGCCCCAGGGGTTGGGAGACCCAGTACTTC
CATSPRGWETQYF
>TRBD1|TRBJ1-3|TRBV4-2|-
TGTGCCAGCAGCCAACCAGGGGGTACGGTTGGAAACACCATATATTTT
CASSQPGGTVGNTIYF
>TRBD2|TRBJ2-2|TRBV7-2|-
TGTGCCAGCAGCCCCGGGACTAGCCCCGGGGAGCTGTTTTTT
CASSPGTSPGELFF
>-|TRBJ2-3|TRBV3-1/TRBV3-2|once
TGTGCCAGCACCCCGTCCGGGAGCACAGATACGCAGTATTTT
CASTPSGSTDTQYF
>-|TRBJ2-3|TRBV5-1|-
TGCGCCAGCAGCTTGTCCACAGTAGAGACAGATACGCAGTATTTT
CASSLSTVETDTQYF
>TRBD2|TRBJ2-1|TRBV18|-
TGTGCCAGCTCACCCGGGACTAGCAAAGGAGATGAGCAGTTCTTC
CASSPGTSKGDEQFF
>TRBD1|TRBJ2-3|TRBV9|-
TGTGCCAGCAACCACGCCCGGGACAGGGCTGTTCCCACAGATACGCAGTATTTT
CASNHARDRAVPTDTQYF
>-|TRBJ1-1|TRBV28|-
TGTGCCAGCAGTTTAAGTGGGGTACGGGGGAACACTGAAGCTTTCTTT
CASSLSGVRGNTEAFF
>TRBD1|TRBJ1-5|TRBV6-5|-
TGTGCCAGCATCCCAGACAGGGTGGATCAGCCCCAGCATTTT
CASIPDRVDQPQHF
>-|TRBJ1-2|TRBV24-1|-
TGTGCCACCAGTACAGGGATGGCTCTCGGGGGCTACACCTTC
CATSTGMALGGYTF
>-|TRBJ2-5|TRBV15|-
TGTGCCACCAGCAGAGAACAGGGATTAGTGAAGACCCAGTACTTC
CATSREQGLVKTQYF
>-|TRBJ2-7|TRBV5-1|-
TGCGCCAGCAGCTTGGTCCCCGGGGCCTACGAGCAGTACTTC
CASSLVPGAYEQYF
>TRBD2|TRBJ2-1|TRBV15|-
TGTGCCACCAGCAGAGGGGGAGTAGCGGGGTACAATGAGCAGTTCTTC
CATSRGGVAGYNEQFF
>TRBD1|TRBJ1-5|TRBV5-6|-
TGTGCCAGCAGCTTATACCCCGACAGGGACCATCAGCCCCAGCATTTT
CASSLYPDRDHQPQHF
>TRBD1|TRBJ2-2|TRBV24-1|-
TGTGCCACCAGTGGACAGGGTCTGGACACCGGGGAGCTGTTTTTT
CATSGQGLDTGELFF
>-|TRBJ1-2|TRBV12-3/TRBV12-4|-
TGTGCCAGCAAGGGCCGGGGATATGGCTACACCTTC
CASKGRGYGYTF
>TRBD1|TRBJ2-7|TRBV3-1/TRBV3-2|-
TGTGCCAGCAGTCAGGGGGCGGGACAGTCCTCCTACGAGCAGTACTTC
CASSQGAGQSSYEQYF
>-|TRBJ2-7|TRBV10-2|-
TGCGCCAGCGCGACGGCGGTTACCTACGAGCAGTACTTC
CASATAVTYEQYF
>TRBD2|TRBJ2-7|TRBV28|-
TGTGCCAGCAGTTCCCCCGGGAGGGGAGGCGAGCAGTACTTC
CASSSPGRGGEQYF
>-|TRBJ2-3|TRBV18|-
TGTGCCAGCTCACGCGGAGCGGTTAGCACAGATACGCAGTATTTT
CASSRGAVSTDTQYF
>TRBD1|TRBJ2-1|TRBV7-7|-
TGTGCTAGCAGCTTAGGGGGGACAGGGACAAATGAGCAGTTCTTC
CASSLGGTGTNEQFF
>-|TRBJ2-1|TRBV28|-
TGTGCCAGTTTGACAGACAGCTCCTACAATGAGCAGTTCTTC
CASLTDSSYNEQFF
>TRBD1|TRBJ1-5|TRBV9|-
TGTGCCAGCAGCGAGGGACAGGGGGCTCAGCCCCAGCATTTT
CASSEGQGAQPQHF
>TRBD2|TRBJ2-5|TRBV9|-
TGTGCCAGCAGCGTTTTCGGCAGCGGGAGTGAAGAGACCCAGTACTTC
CASSVFGSGSEETQYF
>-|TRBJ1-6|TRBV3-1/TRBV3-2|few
TGTGCCAGCAGCCAAGATCCCCCGGGGAATTCACCCCTCCACTTT
CASSQDPPGNSPLHF
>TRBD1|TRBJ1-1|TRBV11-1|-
TGTGCCAGCAGCCCCGTAGGACAGGTTGATACTGAAGCTTTCTTT
CASSPVGQVDTEAFF
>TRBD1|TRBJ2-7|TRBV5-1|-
TGCGCCAGCAGAGGGACAGGGAGCGAGCAGTACTTC
CASRGTGSEQYF
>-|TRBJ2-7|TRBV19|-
TGTGCCAGTAGTCGCGGGACCAACTCCTACGAGCAGTACTTC
CASSRGTNSYEQYF
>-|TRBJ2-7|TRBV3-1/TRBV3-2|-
TGTGCCAGCAGTCGCACAAGTTACGAGCAGTACTTC
CASSRTSYEQYF
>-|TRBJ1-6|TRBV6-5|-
TGTGCCAGCAGTACAGACAGGAGTTCACCCCTCCACTTT
CASSTDRSSPLHF
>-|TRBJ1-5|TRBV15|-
TGTGCCACCAGCAGAGGAGGAAGGGGTTGGGATCAGCCCCAGCATTTT
CATSRGGRGWDQPQHF
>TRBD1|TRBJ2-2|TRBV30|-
TGTGCCTGGAGTGAGAACAGGGGCACCGGGGAGCTGTTTTTT
CAWSENRGTGELFF
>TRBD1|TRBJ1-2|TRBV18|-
TGTGCCAGCTCACCTACTTTGGCGCAACAGGGGGCCCTTAAGGGCTATGGCTACACCTTC
CASSPTLAQQGALKGYGYTF
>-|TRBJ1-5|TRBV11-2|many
TGTGCCAGCAGTATAGGAGGTTTTAGCAATCAGCCCCAGCATTTT
CASSIGGFSNQPQHF
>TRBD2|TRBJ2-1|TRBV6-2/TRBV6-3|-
TGTGCCAGCAGTTTGGGACTAGCGGCCTACAATGAGCAGTTCTTC
CASSLGLAAYNEQFF
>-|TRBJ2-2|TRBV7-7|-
TGTGCTAGCAGCCCGACTAGTGCGAACACCGGGGAGCTGTTTTTT
CASSPTSANTGELFF